This record looks at one TCR beta chain sequence and its context. The authors' processing: Amplification with reference gene primers provided the estimates of nucleated cell counts. Method: immunoSEQ multiplex PCR; TCRdb's copy keeps in-frame clones and lacks some. The DNA gave D and trimming, while V, J and clone size come from that table. Seen here are approximately 170,000 clones, approximately 91% observed once, and the top ten hold about 5.3%. The data belong to a study of blood T cell repertoires in COVID-19. The overall study: PBMCs, B-cell-depleted T cells, or T cells provided the cDNA or gDNA that made up the material.

This CDR3 is built from 16 residues. V shed 4 bases, J shed 0 bases, and the junction held 7 bases outside the gene matches. Germline values: CDR1 LGHDT, CDR2 YNNKEL (reference sequence). The chain recombines TRBV3-1 (or the pseudogene TRBV3-2) with TRBJ2-3, with 7 positions matching TRBD1. The sample comprised peripheral blood. This clonotype was sampled from a young man with COVID-19, enrolled during active disease. The CDR3 loop reads CASSPPTGLSTDTQYF. The CDR3 nucleotides read TGTGCCAGCAGCCCACCGACAGGGCTTAGCACAGATACGCAGTATTTT.